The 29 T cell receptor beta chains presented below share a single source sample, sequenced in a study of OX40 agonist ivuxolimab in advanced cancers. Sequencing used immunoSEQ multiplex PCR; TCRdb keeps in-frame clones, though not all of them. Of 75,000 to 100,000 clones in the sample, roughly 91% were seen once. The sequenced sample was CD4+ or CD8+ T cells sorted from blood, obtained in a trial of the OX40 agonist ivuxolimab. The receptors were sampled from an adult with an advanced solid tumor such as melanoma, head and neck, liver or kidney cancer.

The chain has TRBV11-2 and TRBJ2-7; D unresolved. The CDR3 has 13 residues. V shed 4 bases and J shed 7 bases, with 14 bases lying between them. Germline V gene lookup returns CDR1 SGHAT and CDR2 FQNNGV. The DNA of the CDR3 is TGTGCCAGCAGCTCCCAGAGCAACAGTGAGCAGTACTTC. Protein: CASSSQSNSEQYF.

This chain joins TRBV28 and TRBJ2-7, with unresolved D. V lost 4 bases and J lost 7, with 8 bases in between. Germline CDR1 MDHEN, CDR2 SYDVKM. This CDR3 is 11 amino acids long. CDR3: CASSSLLEQYF. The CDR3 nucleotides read TGTGCCAGCAGTTCGCTGCTGGAGCAGTACTTC.

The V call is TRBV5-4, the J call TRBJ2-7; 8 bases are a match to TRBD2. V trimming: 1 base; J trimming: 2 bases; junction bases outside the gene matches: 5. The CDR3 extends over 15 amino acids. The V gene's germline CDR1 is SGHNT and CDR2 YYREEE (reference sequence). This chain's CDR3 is CASSLSGGLTYEQYF. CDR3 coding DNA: TGTGCCAGCAGCTTGTCGGGGGGGCTCACCTACGAGCAGTACTTC.

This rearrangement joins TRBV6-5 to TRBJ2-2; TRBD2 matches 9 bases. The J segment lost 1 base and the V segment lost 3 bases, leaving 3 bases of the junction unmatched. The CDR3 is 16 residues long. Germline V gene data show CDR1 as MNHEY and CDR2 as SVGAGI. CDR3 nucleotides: TGTGCCAGCAGTTATAGCGGGAGCGTGAACACCGGGGAGCTGTTTTTT. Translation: CASSYSGSVNTGELFF.

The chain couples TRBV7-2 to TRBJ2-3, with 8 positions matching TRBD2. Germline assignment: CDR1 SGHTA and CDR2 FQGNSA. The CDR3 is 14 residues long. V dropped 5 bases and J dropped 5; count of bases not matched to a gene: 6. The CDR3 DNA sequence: TGTGCCAGCAGCCCCGGGGGGGCCGGAGATACGCAGTATTTT. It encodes CASSPGGAGDTQYF.

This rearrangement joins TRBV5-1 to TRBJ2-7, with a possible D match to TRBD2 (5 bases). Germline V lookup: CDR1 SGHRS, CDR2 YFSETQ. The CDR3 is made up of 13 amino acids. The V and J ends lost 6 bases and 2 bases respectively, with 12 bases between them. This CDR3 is CASTDLRTYEQYF. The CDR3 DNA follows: TGCGCCAGCACGGACTTACGGACCTACGAGCAGTACTTC.

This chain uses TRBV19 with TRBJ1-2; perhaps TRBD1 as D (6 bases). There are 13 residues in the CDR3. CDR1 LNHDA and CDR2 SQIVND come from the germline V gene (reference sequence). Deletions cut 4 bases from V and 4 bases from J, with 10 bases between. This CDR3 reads CASSTDRTYGYTF. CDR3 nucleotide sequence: TGTGCCAGTAGTACAGACAGGACCTATGGCTACACCTTC.

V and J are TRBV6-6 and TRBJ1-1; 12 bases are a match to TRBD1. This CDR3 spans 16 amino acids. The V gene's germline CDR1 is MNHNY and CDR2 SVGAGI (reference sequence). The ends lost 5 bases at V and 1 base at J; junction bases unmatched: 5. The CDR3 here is CASSLGQGAGNTEAFF. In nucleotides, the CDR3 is TGTGCCAGCAGTCTGGGACAGGGGGCAGGGAACACTGAAGCTTTCTTT.

CDR3 coding DNA: TGCGCCAGCAGCCAGGACAAGGGAGGAGAGACCCAGTACTTC. This codes for CASSQDKGGETQYF. The V and J genes are TRBV5-1 and TRBJ2-5; tentative D call: TRBD2 (6 bases). Germline CDR1 and CDR2: SGHRS and YFSETQ. This CDR3 comprises 14 residues. The V and J ends lost 4 bases and 4 bases respectively, with 14 bases between them.

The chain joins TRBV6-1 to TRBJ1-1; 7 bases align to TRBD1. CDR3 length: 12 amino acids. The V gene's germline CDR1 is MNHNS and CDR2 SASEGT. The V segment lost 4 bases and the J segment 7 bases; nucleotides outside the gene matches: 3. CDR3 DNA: TGTGCCAGCAGTGTTTGGGACAGTGAAGCTTTCTTT. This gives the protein CASSVWDSEAFF.

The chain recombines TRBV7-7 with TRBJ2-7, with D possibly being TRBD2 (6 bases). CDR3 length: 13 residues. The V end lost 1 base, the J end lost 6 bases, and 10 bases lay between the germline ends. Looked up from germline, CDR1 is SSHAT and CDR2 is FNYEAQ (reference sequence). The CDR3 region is CASSLDGGGEQYF. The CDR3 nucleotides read TGTGCCAGCAGCTTAGACGGGGGTGGCGAGCAGTACTTC. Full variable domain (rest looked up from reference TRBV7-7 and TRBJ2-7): GAGVSQSPRYKVTKRGQDVTLRCDPISSHATLYWYQQALGQGPEFLTYFNYEAQPDKSGLPSDRFSAERPEGSISTLTIQRTEQRDSAMYRCASSLDGGGEQYFGPGTRLTVT.

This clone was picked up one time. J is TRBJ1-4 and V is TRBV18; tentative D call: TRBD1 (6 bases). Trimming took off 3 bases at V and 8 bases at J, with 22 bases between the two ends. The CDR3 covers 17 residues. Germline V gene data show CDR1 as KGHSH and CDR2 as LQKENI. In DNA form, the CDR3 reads TGTGCCAGCTCACCCGGTATTCAACCACAGGGAGGGGAAAAACTGTTTTTT. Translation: CASSPGIQPQGGEKLFF. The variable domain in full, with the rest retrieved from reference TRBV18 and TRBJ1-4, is NAGVMQNPRHLVRRRGQEARLRCSPMKGHSHVYWYRQLPEEGLKFMVYLQKENIIDESGMPKERFSAEFPKEGPSILRIQQVVRGDSAAYFCASSPGIQPQGGEKLFFGSGTQLSVL.

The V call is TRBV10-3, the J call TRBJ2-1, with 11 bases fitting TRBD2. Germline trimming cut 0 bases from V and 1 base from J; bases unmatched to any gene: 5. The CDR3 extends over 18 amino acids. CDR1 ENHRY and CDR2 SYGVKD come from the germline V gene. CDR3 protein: CAISESGSGGASYNEQFF. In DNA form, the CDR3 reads TGTGCCATCAGTGAGTCTGGTAGCGGGGGGGCATCCTACAATGAGCAGTTCTTC.

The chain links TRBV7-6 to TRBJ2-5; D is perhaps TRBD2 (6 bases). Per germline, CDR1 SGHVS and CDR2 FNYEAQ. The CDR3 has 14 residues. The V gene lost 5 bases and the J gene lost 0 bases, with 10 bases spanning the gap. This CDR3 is CASSAGTDQETQYF. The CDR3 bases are TGTGCCAGCAGCGCGGGGACCGACCAAGAGACCCAGTACTTC.

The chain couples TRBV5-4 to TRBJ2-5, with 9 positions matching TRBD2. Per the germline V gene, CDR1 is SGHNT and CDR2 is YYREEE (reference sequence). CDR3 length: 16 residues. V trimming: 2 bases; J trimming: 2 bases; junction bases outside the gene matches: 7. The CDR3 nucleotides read TGTGCCAGCAGCTTAAGTAGCGGGGGCCGTCAAGAGACCCAGTACTTC. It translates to CASSLSSGGRQETQYF.

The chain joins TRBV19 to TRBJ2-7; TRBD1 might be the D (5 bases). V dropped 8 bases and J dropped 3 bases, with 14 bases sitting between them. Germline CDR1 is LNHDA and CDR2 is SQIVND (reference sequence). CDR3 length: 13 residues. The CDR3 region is CASSTDKLYEQYF. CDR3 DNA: TGTGCCAGTTCCACGGACAAACTCTACGAGCAGTACTTC.

CDR3: CASSEAGGAYEQYF. The CDR3 region has the DNA TGTGCCAGCAGTGAAGCGGGAGGGGCCTACGAGCAGTACTTC. The chain links TRBV6-1 to TRBJ2-7, with 7 bases lining up with TRBD2. Trimming took 0 bases from V and 2 from J; bases not matched to a gene: 1. CDR3 length: 14 residues. The germline V gene encodes CDR1 MNHNS and CDR2 SASEGT.

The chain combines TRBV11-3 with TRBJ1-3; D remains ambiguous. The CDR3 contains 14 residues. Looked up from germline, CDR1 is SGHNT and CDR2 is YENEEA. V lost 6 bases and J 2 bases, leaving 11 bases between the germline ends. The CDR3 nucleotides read TGTGCCAGCAGTCTAGGAAGGGCTGGAAACACCATATATTTT. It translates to CASSLGRAGNTIYF.

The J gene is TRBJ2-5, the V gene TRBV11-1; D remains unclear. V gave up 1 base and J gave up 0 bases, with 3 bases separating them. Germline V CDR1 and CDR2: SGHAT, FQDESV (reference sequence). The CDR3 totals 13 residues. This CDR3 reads CASSLVNQETQYF. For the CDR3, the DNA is TGTGCCAGCAGCTTAGTCAACCAAGAGACCCAGTACTTC.

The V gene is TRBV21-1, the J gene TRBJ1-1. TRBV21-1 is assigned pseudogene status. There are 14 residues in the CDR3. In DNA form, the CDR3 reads TGTGCCAGCAGCAAAGGTCGACGGTACACTGAAGCTTTCTTT. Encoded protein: CASSKGRRYTEAFF.

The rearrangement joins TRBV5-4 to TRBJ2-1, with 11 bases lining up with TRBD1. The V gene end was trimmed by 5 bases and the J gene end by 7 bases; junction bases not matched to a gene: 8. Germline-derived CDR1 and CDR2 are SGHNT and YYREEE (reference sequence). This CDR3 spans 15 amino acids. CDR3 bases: TGTGCCAGCAGTCCAGGGACAGGGGGATTTAATGAGCAGTTCTTC. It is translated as CASSPGTGGFNEQFF.

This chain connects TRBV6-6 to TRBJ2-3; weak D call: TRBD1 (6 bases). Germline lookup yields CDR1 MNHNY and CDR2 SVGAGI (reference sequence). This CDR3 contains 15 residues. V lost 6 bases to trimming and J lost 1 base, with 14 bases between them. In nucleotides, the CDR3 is TGTGCCAGCAGCGACCAGGGGTACGGCACAGATACGCAGTATTTT. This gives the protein CASSDQGYGTDTQYF.

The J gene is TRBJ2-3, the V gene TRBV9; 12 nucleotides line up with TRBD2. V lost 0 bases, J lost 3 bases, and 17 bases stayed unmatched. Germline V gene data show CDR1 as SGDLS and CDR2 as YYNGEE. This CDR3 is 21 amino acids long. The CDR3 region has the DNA TGTGCCAGCAGCGTAGGTATGACTAGCGGGAGCTCCATCATTCAGACAGATACGCAGTATTTT. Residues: CASSVGMTSGSSIIQTDTQYF.

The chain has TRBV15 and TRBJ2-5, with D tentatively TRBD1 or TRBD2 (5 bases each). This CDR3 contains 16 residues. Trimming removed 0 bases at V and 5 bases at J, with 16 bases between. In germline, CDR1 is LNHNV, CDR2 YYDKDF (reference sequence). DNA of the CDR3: TGTGCCACCAGCAGAGAGCAATTGGGGGTTGGGGAGACCCAGTACTTC. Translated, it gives CATSREQLGVGETQYF. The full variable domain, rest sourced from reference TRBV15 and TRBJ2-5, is DAMVIQNPRYQVTQFGKPVTLSCSQTLNHNVMYWYQQKSSQAPKLLFHYYDKDFNNEADTPDNFQSRRPNTSFCFLDIRSPGLGDTAMYLCATSREQLGVGETQYFGPGTRLLVL.

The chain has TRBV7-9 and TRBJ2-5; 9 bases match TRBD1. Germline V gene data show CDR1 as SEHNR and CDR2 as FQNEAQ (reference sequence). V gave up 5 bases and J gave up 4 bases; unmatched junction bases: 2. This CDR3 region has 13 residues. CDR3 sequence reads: CASSQGQGETQYF. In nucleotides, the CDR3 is TGTGCCAGCAGCCAGGGACAGGGAGAGACCCAGTACTTC.

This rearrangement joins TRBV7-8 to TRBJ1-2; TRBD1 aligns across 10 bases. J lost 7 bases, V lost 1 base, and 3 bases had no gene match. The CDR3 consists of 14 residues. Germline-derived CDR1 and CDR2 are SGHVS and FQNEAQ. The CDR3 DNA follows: TGTGCCAGCAGCTTAGGACAGGGGGCGCGTGGCTACACCTTC. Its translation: CASSLGQGARGYTF.

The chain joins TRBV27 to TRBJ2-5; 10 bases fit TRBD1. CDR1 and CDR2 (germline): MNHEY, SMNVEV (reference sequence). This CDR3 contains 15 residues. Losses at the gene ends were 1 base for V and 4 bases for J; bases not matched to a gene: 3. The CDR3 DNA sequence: TGTGCCAGCAGTTTATGGGACAGGGGTGTAGAGACCCAGTACTTC. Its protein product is CASSLWDRGVETQYF.

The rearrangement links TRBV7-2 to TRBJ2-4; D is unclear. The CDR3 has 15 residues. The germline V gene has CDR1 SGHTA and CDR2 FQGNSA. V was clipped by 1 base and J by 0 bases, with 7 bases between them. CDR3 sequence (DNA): TGTGCCAGCAGCTTAGGGGGATTAGCCAAAAACATTCAGTACTTC. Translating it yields CASSLGGLAKNIQYF.

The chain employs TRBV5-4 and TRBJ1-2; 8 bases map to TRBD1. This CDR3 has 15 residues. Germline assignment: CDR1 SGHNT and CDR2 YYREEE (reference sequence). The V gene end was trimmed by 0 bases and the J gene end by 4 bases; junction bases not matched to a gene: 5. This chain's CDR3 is CASSLDGQGLYGYTF. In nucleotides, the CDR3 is TGTGCCAGCAGCTTGGATGGACAGGGCCTCTATGGCTACACCTTC.